Sequencing of this TCR beta chain was carried out in a study of cytomegalovirus exposure and HLA in healthy donors. The study's findings and limits: There were a few CMV-associated chains whose specificity for CMV antigens was confirmed in vitro. Cytomegalovirus-associated status was assigned to about 180 TCR beta chains.

The data were produced by immunoSEQ multiplex PCR, yet TCRdb's version contains in-frame clones alone and is incomplete. The table lists about 98,000 clones, 87% of them singletons, with roughly 3.8% in the top ten. The CDR3 is 14 amino acids. Trimming pared 4 bases from V and 2 bases from J, leaving 6 bases between. Germline lookup yields CDR1 SNHLY and CDR2 FYNNEI. For this clone: Its antigen is currently unknown.

The chain combines TRBV2 with TRBJ2-6; D may be TRBD2 (5 bases). This TCR was sampled from a woman aged 30 to 39 in good health and CMV-seronegative. Sequenced input: PBMCs. CDR3 coding DNA: TGTGCCAGCAGTGTGAGGGCTGGGGCCAACGTCCTGACTTTC. This encodes CASSVRAGANVLTF. Full variable domain (missing parts from reference TRBV2 and TRBJ2-6): EPEVTQTPSHQVTQMGQEVILRCVPISNHLYFYWYRQILGQKVEFLVSFYNNEISEKSEIFDDQFSVERPDGSNFTLKIRSTKLEDSAMYFCASSVRAGANVLTFGAGSRLTVL.